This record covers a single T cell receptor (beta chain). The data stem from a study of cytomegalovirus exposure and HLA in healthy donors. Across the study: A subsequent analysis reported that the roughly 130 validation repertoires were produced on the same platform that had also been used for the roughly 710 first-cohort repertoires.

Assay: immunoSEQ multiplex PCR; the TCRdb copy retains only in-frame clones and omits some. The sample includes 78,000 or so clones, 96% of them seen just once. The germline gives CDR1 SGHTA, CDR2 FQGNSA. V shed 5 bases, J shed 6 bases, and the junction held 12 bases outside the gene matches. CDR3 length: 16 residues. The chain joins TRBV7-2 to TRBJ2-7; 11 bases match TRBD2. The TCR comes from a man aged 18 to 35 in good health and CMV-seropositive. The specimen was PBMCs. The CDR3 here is CASSVSTSGIPAEQYF. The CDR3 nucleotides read TGTGCCAGCAGCGTTTCGACTAGCGGGATACCTGCCGAGCAGTACTTC.